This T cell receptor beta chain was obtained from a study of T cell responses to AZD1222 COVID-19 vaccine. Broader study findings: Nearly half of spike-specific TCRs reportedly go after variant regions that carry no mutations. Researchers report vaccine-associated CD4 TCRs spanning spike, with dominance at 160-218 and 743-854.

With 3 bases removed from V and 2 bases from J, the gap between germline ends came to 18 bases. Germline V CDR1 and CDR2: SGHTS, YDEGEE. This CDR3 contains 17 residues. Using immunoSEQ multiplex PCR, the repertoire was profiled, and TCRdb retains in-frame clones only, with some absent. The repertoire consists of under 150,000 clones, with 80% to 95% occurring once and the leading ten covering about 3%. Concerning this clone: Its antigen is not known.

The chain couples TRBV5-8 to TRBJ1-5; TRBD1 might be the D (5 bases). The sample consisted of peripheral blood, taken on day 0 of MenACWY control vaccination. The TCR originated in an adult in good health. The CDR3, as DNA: TGTGCCAGCAGCTCCAGGGAGGCGGTATATGGCAATCAGCCCCAGCATTTT. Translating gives CASSSREAVYGNQPQHF.